Reported below is one T cell receptor (beta chain). Germline V gives CDR1 MDHEN, CDR2 SYDVKM. V lost 10 bases and J 6 bases, leaving 21 bases between the germline ends. The CDR3 is made up of 14 amino acids. This record belongs to a study of radiotherapy plus CTLA-4 blockade in lung cancer. Clones were sequenced by immunoSEQ multiplex PCR, and TCRdb holds only the in-frame ones, with some missing. The sample has some 30,000 clones, less than 85% seen once. The sequence derives from a human donor with non-small cell lung cancer who had stable disease on radiotherapy plus ipilimumab. The sequenced sample was peripheral blood, obtained from a patient treated with radiotherapy plus ipilimumab. J is TRBJ1-1 and V is TRBV28; no reliable D call. Here the CDR3 DNA reads TGTGCCATCACCAAAGAGGGCGGAATCCCTGAAGCTTTCTTT. Translating gives CAITKEGGIPEAFF. Using reference TRBV28 and TRBJ1-1 for the parts outside the CDR3, the full variable domain is DVKVTQSSRYLVKRTGEKVFLECVQDMDHENMFWYRQDPGLGLRLIYFSYDVKMKEKGDIPEGYSVSREKKERFSLILESASTNQTSMYLCAITKEGGIPEAFFGQGTRLTVV.